The 28 T cell receptor beta chains given below trace back to one sample, sequenced in a study of T cell responses to AZD1222 COVID-19 vaccine. Assay used: immunoSEQ multiplex PCR; TCRdb lists only in-frame clones, some missing. Of about 160,000 clones detected, 92% appear once; the ten largest clones hold approximately 3.4%. Sequencing was performed on peripheral blood, taken 28 days after the second AZD1222 dose. The receptors come from an adult who received the AZD1222 COVID-19 vaccine.

The CDR3 bases are TGTGCCAGCAGTCAGCAGACAGGGGGAAAACTGTTTTTT. This gives the protein CASSQQTGGKLFF. The genes are TRBV6-5 and TRBJ1-4; 9 positions agree with TRBD1. This CDR3 is 13 amino acids long. CDR1 MNHEY and CDR2 SVGAGI come from the germline V gene. The V gene end was trimmed by 5 bases and the J gene end by 10 bases; junction bases not matched to a gene: 5.

This clone was seen once. The rearrangement uses TRBV30 and TRBJ1-5; 7 nucleotides agree with TRBD1. The trim removed 5 bases at V and 4 bases at J, leaving 11 bases unmatched. Per germline, CDR1 GTSNPN and CDR2 SVGIG (reference sequence). The CDR3 has 15 residues. DNA of the CDR3: TGTGCCTGGGAGAGGGGGCAGGGGAGAAATCAGCCCCAGCATTTT. Residues: CAWERGQGRNQPQHF.

This sequence joins TRBV18 and TRBJ1-5; possibly TRBD1 for D (6 bases). Germline CDR1 and CDR2: KGHSH and LQKENI. The CDR3 extends over 13 amino acids. Trimming cost V 2 bases and J 7 bases, with 9 bases left between them. The CDR3 loop reads CASSPDQGQPQHF. The CDR3 nucleotides read TGTGCCAGCTCACCAGACCAGGGGCAGCCCCAGCATTTT. Filled out from reference TRBV18 and TRBJ1-5, the complete variable domain reads NAGVMQNPRHLVRRRGQEARLRCSPMKGHSHVYWYRQLPEEGLKFMVYLQKENIIDESGMPKERFSAEFPKEGPSILRIQQVVRGDSAAYFCASSPDQGQPQHFGDGTRLSIL.

The chain uses TRBV30 and TRBJ2-7; the match to TRBD2 covers 11 bases. The CDR3 has 14 amino acids. Germline assignment: CDR1 GTSNPN and CDR2 SVGIG (reference sequence). V lost 3 bases, J lost 4 bases, and 5 bases stayed unmatched. CDR3 bases: TGTGCCTGGAGCGAAGGGACTAGCGGATACGAGCAGTACTTC. It encodes CAWSEGTSGYEQYF.

The gene calls are TRBV3-1 (or the pseudogene TRBV3-2) and TRBJ2-7; D uncertain. Trimming stripped 3 bases from V and 1 base from J, with 13 bases between. There are 15 residues in the CDR3. CDR1 is LGHDT and CDR2 is YNNKEL in the germline V gene (reference sequence). The CDR3 sequence is CASSHTGLQSYEQYF. The CDR3 nucleotides are TGTGCCAGCAGCCACACGGGCCTCCAATCCTACGAGCAGTACTTC.

V usage is TRBV30 and J usage is TRBJ1-1; the D is unclear. Germline V gene sequence: CDR1 GTSNPN, CDR2 SVGIG (reference sequence). The CDR3 sequence is 13 residues long. V lost 2 bases to trimming and J lost 7 bases, with 14 bases between them. The CDR3 loop reads CAWSYIGSGEAFF. CDR3 DNA: TGTGCCTGGAGTTATATTGGAAGTGGTGAAGCTTTCTTT.

The genes are TRBV5-3 and TRBJ2-4, with D unclear. TRBV5-3 is known as an ORF, though its function is uncertain. V was clipped by 6 bases and J by 2 bases, with 6 bases between them. The CDR3 runs to 12 residues. The CDR3, as DNA: TGTGCCAGAATTTTCACCAAAAACATTCAGTACTTC. This codes for CARIFTKNIQYF.

V gene TRBV7-9 combines with J gene TRBJ1-2; D is unresolved. V was shortened by 1 base and J by 5 bases, with 11 bases between the two germline ends. The germline CDR1 and CDR2 sequences are SEHNR and FQNEAQ (reference sequence). The length of the CDR3 is 14 residues. The CDR3: CASSLDQDGYGYTF. The CDR3 nucleotides read TGTGCCAGCAGCTTAGACCAGGACGGTTATGGCTACACCTTC.

This sequence joins TRBV7-2 and TRBJ2-7; D gene uncertain. Trimming removed 8 bases from V and 3 bases from J, with 14 bases in between. Germline V gene data show CDR1 as SGHTA and CDR2 as FQGNSA. This CDR3 is built from 13 residues. CDR3 sequence reads: CASGYAPVYEQYF. CDR3 sequence (DNA): TGTGCCAGCGGGTACGCCCCCGTCTACGAGCAGTACTTC.

This sequence joins TRBV7-9 and TRBJ1-6, with 7 bases that match TRBD1. This CDR3 contains 14 residues. After removal of 5 bases from V and 7 bases from J, the junction contained 5 bases not matched to a gene. Germline CDR1 and CDR2: SEHNR and FQNEAQ (reference sequence). The CDR3 is CASSRGQSNSPLHF. CDR3 DNA sequence: TGTGCCAGCAGCCGGGGACAGTCAAATTCACCCCTCCACTTT.

This chain uses TRBV4-1 with TRBJ2-1; 9 positions agree with TRBD2. Germline CDR1 is MGHRA and CDR2 is YSYEKL. This CDR3 comprises 15 residues. The V segment lost 0 bases and the J segment 8 bases; nucleotides outside the gene matches: 5. The CDR3 region has the DNA TGCGCCAGCAGCCAAGATCGGAGGACTAGCGATGAGCAGTTCTTC. Amino acids: CASSQDRRTSDEQFF.

This rearrangement joins TRBV18 to TRBJ2-1, with TRBD2 identical over 8 bases. Germline V gene data show CDR1 as KGHSH and CDR2 as LQKENI. CDR3 length: 15 amino acids. The trim removed 5 bases at V and 2 bases at J, leaving 5 bases unmatched. The CDR3 is CASSRTGGTYNEQFF. In DNA form, the CDR3 reads TGTGCCAGCTCAAGGACGGGAGGGACCTACAATGAGCAGTTCTTC.

CDR3 sequence reads: CATSIPPIAGVEDTQYF. CDR3 DNA: TGTGCCACCAGCATCCCCCCTATAGCGGGAGTGGAAGATACGCAGTATTTT. V usage is TRBV15 and J usage is TRBJ2-3; 9 bases are shared with TRBD2. This CDR3 contains 17 residues. The germline V gene encodes CDR1 LNHNV and CDR2 YYDKDF (reference sequence). V was clipped by 4 bases and J by 5 bases; unmatched bases: 13. Drawing the rest from reference TRBV15 and TRBJ2-3, the complete variable domain is DAMVIQNPRYQVTQFGKPVTLSCSQTLNHNVMYWYQQKSSQAPKLLFHYYDKDFNNEADTPDNFQSRRPNTSFCFLDIRSPGLGDTAMYLCATSIPPIAGVEDTQYFGPGTRLTVL.

This clone was recorded a few times. This sequence joins TRBV27 and TRBJ1-2; D ambiguous. Germline V gene lookup returns CDR1 MNHEY and CDR2 SMNVEV (reference sequence). V lost 2 bases and J lost 7, with 11 bases in between. The CDR3 sequence is 13 residues long. The CDR3 nucleotides read TGTGCCAGCAGTTTAAGTTCGTGGAGTGGCTACACCTTC. It encodes CASSLSSWSGYTF.

This clone appeared a few times. CDR3 in DNA: TGTGCCAGCAGCTTTGGTGGGGGGCAGGCAGAGACCCAGTACTTC. Protein product: CASSFGGGQAETQYF. The rearrangement links TRBV11-3 to TRBJ2-5; D could derive from TRBD1 or TRBD2 (6 bases each). CDR1 and CDR2 from the germline V gene are SGHNT and YENEEA. Deletions cut 3 bases from V and 4 bases from J, with 15 bases between. This CDR3 contains 15 residues.

In its sample, this clone was seen a few times. This sequence joins TRBV5-8 and TRBJ1-5; D gene uncertain. Trimming left V 3 bases short and J 2 bases short, with 9 bases between. The CDR3 covers 14 residues. Looked up from germline, CDR1 is SGHTS and CDR2 is YDEGEE. The DNA of the CDR3 is TGTGCCAGCAGCTGGTCGGGTGGCAATCAGCCCCAGCATTTT. Its protein product is CASSWSGGNQPQHF.

The V call is TRBV7-9, the J call TRBJ2-1, with a tentative D call TRBD1 (6 bases). Germline V lookup: CDR1 SEHNR, CDR2 FQNEAQ (reference sequence). V lost 5 bases and J 8 bases, leaving 25 bases between the germline ends. The length of the CDR3 is 17 residues. CDR3 loop: CASSLGGQLMGWYEQFF. In DNA, the CDR3 is TGTGCCAGCAGCCTCGGAGGACAGCTAATGGGCTGGTATGAGCAGTTCTTC.

V and J are TRBV5-1 and TRBJ1-2; 9 bases match TRBD1. With V trimmed by 2 bases and J by 6 bases, 8 bases remained unmatched. This CDR3 has 15 residues. Germline V gene sequence: CDR1 SGHRS, CDR2 YFSETQ. CDR3 sequence: CASSFTGQGLDGYTF. The CDR3 DNA sequence: TGCGCCAGCAGCTTCACGGGACAGGGATTAGATGGCTACACCTTC.

V and J are TRBV6-2 or TRBV6-3 and TRBJ1-1; a weak D match, TRBD1 (6 bases). Germline-derived CDR1 and CDR2 are MNHEY and SVGEGT. This CDR3 is 15 amino acids long. With 5 bases removed from V and 7 bases from J, the gap between germline ends came to 20 bases. The CDR3 DNA reads as TGTGCCAGCAGTCTTCGACAGGCCCCTAGGGGTGAAGCTTTCTTT. Protein product: CASSLRQAPRGEAFF.

V is TRBV2 and J is TRBJ2-1, with 10 bases fitting TRBD2. Looked up from germline, CDR1 is SNHLY and CDR2 is FYNNEI. V lost 8 bases, J lost 8 bases, and 9 bases stayed unmatched. The CDR3 length is 14 residues. CDR3 in amino acids: CASVSGRAFDEQFF. In DNA form, the CDR3 reads TGTGCCAGCGTGAGCGGGAGGGCCTTCGATGAGCAGTTCTTC.

The V call is TRBV20-1, the J call TRBJ2-7; D may match TRBD1 or TRBD2 (5 bases each). Germline CDR1 DFQATT, CDR2 SNEGSKA (reference sequence). The CDR3 runs to 13 residues. V was shortened by 3 bases and J by 2 bases, with 11 bases between the two germline ends. The DNA for the CDR3 is TGCAGTGCTAGTGTCACGGGGCCCTACGAGCAGTACTTC. It encodes CSASVTGPYEQYF.

The CDR3 DNA follows: TGTGCCAGCAGTCCCCGGACAGGGAGACCTGGCTACACCTTC. Its translation is CASSPRTGRPGYTF. This chain connects TRBV6-2 or TRBV6-3 to TRBJ1-2; TRBD1 agrees at 8 bases. Trimming took 5 bases from V and 7 from J; bases not matched to a gene: 9. The CDR3 extends over 14 amino acids. Per germline, CDR1 MNHEY and CDR2 SVGEGT.

The chain recombines TRBV27 with TRBJ2-4; TRBD2 agrees at 15 bases. V shed 6 bases and J 15 bases; nucleotides not matched to a gene: 15. The CDR3 contains 16 residues. Germline V CDR1 and CDR2: MNHEY, SMNVEV (reference sequence). CDR3 nucleotides: TGTGCCAGCAGGCAGGGGCTAGGACTAGCGGGAGGGCCTGTGTACTTC. It specifies CASRQGLGLAGGPVYF.

This rearrangement joins TRBV2 to TRBJ2-1; a possible D gene is TRBD2 (6 bases). The CDR3 is 16 amino acids. V was pared by 0 bases and J by 4 bases, with 13 bases between. Germline CDR1 is SNHLY and CDR2 is FYNNEI. CDR3 region: CASSEAGPAGYNEQFF. CDR3 nucleotides: TGTGCCAGCAGTGAAGCGGGCCCCGCGGGGTACAATGAGCAGTTCTTC.

V usage is TRBV27 and J usage is TRBJ2-7; tentative D call: TRBD2 (6 bases). V was shortened by 1 base and J by 2 bases, with 9 bases between the two germline ends. The germline V gene encodes CDR1 MNHEY and CDR2 SMNVEV (reference sequence). The CDR3 extends over 14 amino acids. The CDR3 nucleotides read TGTGCCAGCAGTTTATGGGGGACTGCCTACGAGCAGTACTTC. Translating gives CASSLWGTAYEQYF.

This sequence joins TRBV2 and TRBJ2-1; 9 bases fit TRBD2. Germline CDR1 reads SNHLY; CDR2 reads FYNNEI. There are 13 residues in the CDR3. V gave up 6 bases and J gave up 16 bases; unmatched junction bases: 13. In DNA form, the CDR3 reads TGTGCCAGCAGCGCCGGGACTAGCATTAGGTGCTTCTTC. It translates to CASSAGTSIRCFF.

The genes are TRBV30 and TRBJ2-1; 8 bases align to TRBD2. This CDR3 comprises 13 residues. Germline assignment: CDR1 GTSNPN and CDR2 SVGIG (reference sequence). The J segment lost 7 bases and the V segment lost 6 bases, leaving 8 bases of the junction unmatched. The CDR3 protein is CACPERERNEQFF. CDR3 bases: TGTGCCTGTCCCGAGCGGGAGCGTAATGAGCAGTTCTTC.

The sample holds one count of this clone. This chain connects TRBV27 to TRBJ1-2; weak D call: TRBD1 (5 bases). This CDR3 is built from 14 residues. V was trimmed by 2 bases and J by 4 bases, leaving 11 bases between them. Germline V gene data show CDR1 as MNHEY and CDR2 as SMNVEV (reference sequence). The chain's CDR3 is CASSLEGYGYGYTF. CDR3 nucleotides: TGTGCCAGCAGTTTAGAGGGGTATGGCTATGGCTACACCTTC.